The rows below give T cell receptor beta chains drawn from one sample of a study of T cells expressing NK-cell markers. TCRdb derives one entry per CDR3 protein from the 5' RACE reads, leaving out DNA. The repertoire table contains roughly 390,000 distinct CDR3 sequences. The sequencing input was blood T cells: a sorted CD56 or NKG2C T cell subset, CD4+ or CD8+ T cells, or bulk PBMC T cells (not recorded which). All receptors derive from a man aged 18-70 years in good health. Each CDR3 is given with its conserved first and last residue.

>TRBV15|TRBJ2-5
CATSSRTGGQETQYF
>TRBV28|TRBJ2-5
CASGLAGAEETQYF
>TRBV20-1|TRBJ1-3
CSASKNSVGNTIYF
>TRBV24-1|TRBJ1-5
CATSAGAGSNQPQHF
>TRBV7-9|TRBJ2-1
CASSQTGGTGARNEQFF
>TRBV6-1|TRBJ2-3
CASRAGGFFTDTQYF
>TRBV12-3/TRBV12-4|TRBJ1-2
CASSLNLGRERGGYTF
>TRBV5-1|TRBJ2-7
CASKNRGTSGGHEQYF
>TRBV6-1|TRBJ2-7
CASSGSKTVSYEQYF
>TRBV20-1|TRBJ2-6
CSARPRDRPLSGANVLTF
>TRBV6-6|TRBJ2-7
CATRTATRYEQYF
>TRBV29-1|TRBJ2-7
CSVRAGTGTYEQYF
>TRBV12-3/TRBV12-4|TRBJ2-1
CASSPQGGINEQFF
>TRBV7-9|TRBJ2-2
CASSLVESGELFF
>TRBV3-1|TRBJ2-1
CASSQELLTHMEQFF
>TRBV20-1|TRBJ1-6
CSARTGRSDSPLHF
>TRBV29-1|TRBJ1-2
CSGGQGAGYGYTF
>TRBV7-7|TRBJ2-1
CASSLGSYTEQFF
>TRBV11-1|TRBJ1-3
CASSREASGTKGRNTIYF
>TRBV27|TRBJ2-7
CASSPPGLAVYEQYF
>TRBV6-1|TRBJ2-7
CASSPTAGTPSYEQYF
>TRBV12-3/TRBV12-4|TRBJ1-5
CASSSGPLSNQPQHF
>TRBV6-1|TRBJ1-5
CASSRDSWQPQHF
>TRBV7-8|TRBJ1-1
CASSLDELSWPEAFF
>TRBV7-2|TRBJ2-6
CASSLSESGANVLTF
>TRBV6-5|TRBJ2-3
CASSYRRGGGSSDTQYF
>TRBV21-1|TRBJ1-5
CASSKGGVQPQHF
>TRBV14|TRBJ2-7
CASSQRNSYEQYF
>TRBV11-2|TRBJ2-1
CASRGGTLNQFF
>TRBV20-1|TRBJ2-5
CSARDPQRGAQETQYF
>TRBV6-5|TRBJ2-5
CASSYIFSWGQGETQYF
>TRBV5-4|TRBJ2-1
CASSSGAGGYNEQFF
>TRBV14|TRBJ1-1
CASSRRQVNTEAFF
>TRBV7-8|TRBJ1-4
CASSLPGQGDYEKLFF
>TRBV23-1|TRBJ2-3
CASSQSWSGGLATDTQYF
>TRBV25-1|TRBJ2-2
CASSDSGTGRYTGELFF
>TRBV19|TRBJ1-5
CASRGWGDNQPQHF
>TRBV24-1|TRBJ2-1
CAGLVSWGEQFF
>TRBV7-9|TRBJ1-1
CASSLGRSGEAFF
>TRBV25-1|TRBJ2-4
CASSELGAKNIQYF
>TRBV7-2|TRBJ2-1
CASSLDAGSHEQFF
>TRBV7-9|TRBJ1-2
CASSPTLLGLYYGYTF
>TRBV30|TRBJ1-6
CAWKVGAPTAPLHF
>TRBV2|TRBJ1-1
CASNVRDTNTEAFF
>TRBV18|TRBJ2-1
CASSPLRGNYNEQFF
>TRBV5-1|TRBJ2-3
CASSLGGGEDTQYF
>TRBV6-2/TRBV6-3|TRBJ1-6
CASSYRGRDSPLHF
>TRBV3-1|TRBJ2-3
CASSPLHGEGATDTQYF
>TRBV5-1|TRBJ2-2
CASIQRQGQNTGELFF
>TRBV20-1|TRBJ1-2
CSARRTGYNYGYTF